The 6 T cell receptor beta chains below all came from one sample that was sequenced in a study of blood T cells in healthy people across ages. Primed by a sample-barcoded 5' primer and a J-beta primer mix, a second PCR proceeded for about 6 to 12 cycles. TCRdb used MiXCR to reprocess the 5' RACE reads, holding one entry per CDR3 protein. This table has 1.2 million to 1.5 million distinct CDR3 sequences, 42% appearing once. Input material: blood. The origin of the receptors is a woman aged 18-30 years in good health.

The chain links TRBV2 to TRBJ1-1; tentative D call: TRBD1 (5 bases). The CDR3 loop spans 14 amino acids. Trimming took off 8 bases at V and 6 bases at J, with 19 bases between the two ends. CDR1 is SNHLY, CDR2 FYNNEI, per germline. CDR3 sequence reads: CASHSGQGVAEAFF. CDR3 DNA: TGTGCCAGCCATTCGGGGCAGGGTGTCGCTGAAGCTTTCTTT.

V and J are TRBV7-9 and TRBJ1-2; weak D call: TRBD1 (6 bases). CDR1 is SEHNR, CDR2 FQNEAQ, per germline (reference sequence). V lost 4 bases and J 4 bases, leaving 13 bases between the germline ends. The CDR3 spans 14 residues. Written as DNA, the CDR3 is TGTGCCAGCAGCTCTCAAGGACAGACCTATGGCTACACCTTC. Protein sequence: CASSSQGQTYGYTF.

The sample holds a few counts of this clonotype. The chain joins TRBV7-9 to TRBJ2-4; TRBD2 matches at 16 bases. Germline CDR1 reads SEHNR; CDR2 reads FQNEAQ (reference sequence). The junction had 7 bases not matched to a gene; V was cut back by 5 bases and J by 3 bases. The CDR3 has 18 amino acids. This CDR3 reads CASSEGLAGGPGKNIQYF. DNA of the CDR3: TGTGCCAGCAGCGAGGGACTAGCGGGGGGGCCTGGCAAAAACATTCAGTACTTC.

This clonotype was detected only a few times. The chain joins TRBV29-1 to TRBJ2-5, with 7 bases lining up with TRBD1. CDR1 and CDR2 from the germline V gene are SQVTM and ANQGSEA. This CDR3 region has 13 residues. V lost 5 bases and J lost 5; bases outside the gene matches: 8. CDR3 sequence reads: CSVRIQGLETQYF. The CDR3 DNA is TGCAGCGTTCGGATACAGGGGCTGGAGACCCAGTACTTC.

This rearrangement joins TRBV12-3 or TRBV12-4 to TRBJ2-3; D is possibly TRBD2 (6 bases). V was shortened by 7 bases and J by 4 bases, with 21 bases between the two germline ends. This CDR3 is 16 amino acids long. CDR3 sequence reads: CASTFGALARSDTQYF. CDR3 sequence (DNA): TGTGCCAGCACCTTCGGGGCCCTAGCGAGGTCAGATACGCAGTATTTT.

This clonotype was recorded a few times. The chain employs TRBV20-1 and TRBJ2-3, with D possibly being TRBD2 (6 bases). The V end was cut by 5 bases, the J end by 1 base, with 10 bases between. The CDR3 consists of 13 residues. Germline CDR1 reads DFQATT; CDR2 reads SNEGSKA (reference sequence). CDR3 nucleotide sequence: TGCAGTGCTTTAGCGGCGGGCACAGATACGCAGTATTTT. It is translated as CSALAAGTDTQYF.